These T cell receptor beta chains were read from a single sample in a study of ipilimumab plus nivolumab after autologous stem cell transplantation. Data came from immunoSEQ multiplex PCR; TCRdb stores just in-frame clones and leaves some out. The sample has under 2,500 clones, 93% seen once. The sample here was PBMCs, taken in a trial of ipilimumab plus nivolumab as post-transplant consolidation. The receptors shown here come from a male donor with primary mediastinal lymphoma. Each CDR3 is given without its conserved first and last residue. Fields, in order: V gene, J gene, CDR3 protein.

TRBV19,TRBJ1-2,ASSARTLNYGYT
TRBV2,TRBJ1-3,ASHQTFSGNTIY
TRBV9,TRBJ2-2,ASSVVGSTGELF
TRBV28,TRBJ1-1,ASSLDRGWNTEAF
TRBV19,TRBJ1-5,ASSTYSGTGGTQPQH
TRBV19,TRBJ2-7,ASSIAGQGVSAYEQY
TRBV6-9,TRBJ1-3,ASSRTGPGNTIY
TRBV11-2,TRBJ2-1,ASTARTSGSSYNEQF
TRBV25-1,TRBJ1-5,ASGARGHQPQH
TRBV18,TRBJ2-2,ASSDFSRAGELF
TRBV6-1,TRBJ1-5,ASSLKIDGGQPQH
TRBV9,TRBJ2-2,ASSVIDTGELF
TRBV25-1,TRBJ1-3,ASSVNSGNTIY
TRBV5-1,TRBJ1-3,ASSAGTGYNSGNTIY
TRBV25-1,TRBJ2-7,ASSESGPEQY
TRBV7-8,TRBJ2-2,ASSFLRYSGRALTGELF
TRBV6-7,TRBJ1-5,ASGGFGQIDSNQPQH
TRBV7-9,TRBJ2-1,ASSVFLLAGGRDEQF
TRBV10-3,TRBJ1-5,AISEGDQPQH
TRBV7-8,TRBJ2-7,ASRGGYEQY
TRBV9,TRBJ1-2,ASSVGGAWDGYT
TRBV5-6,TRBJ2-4,ASSWGGVGGIQY
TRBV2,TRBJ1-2,ASRNEALQGYT
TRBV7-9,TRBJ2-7,ASSRRTGAHVYEQY
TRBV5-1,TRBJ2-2,ASSLSAGGAVGELF
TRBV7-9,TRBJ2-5,ASSPQTGYDQETQY
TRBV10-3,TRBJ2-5,AISESGSKETQY
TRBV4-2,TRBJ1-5,ASSRQGDNQPQH
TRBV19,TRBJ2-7,ASSGLSSYEQY
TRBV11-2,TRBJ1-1,ASSTERGGAF
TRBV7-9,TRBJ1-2,ASSLVGATGGYT
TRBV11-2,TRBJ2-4,ASSSLGDRFKQY
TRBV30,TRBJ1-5,AWSAGGVYNQPQH
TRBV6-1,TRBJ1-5,ASRGGWTNQPQH
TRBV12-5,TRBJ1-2,ASGLVVKQGREYGYT
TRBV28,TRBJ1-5,ASSPQGLSNQPQH
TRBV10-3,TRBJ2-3,AISDLVAGGSADTQY
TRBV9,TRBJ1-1,ASNRGDLTEAF
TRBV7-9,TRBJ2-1,ASSPTSGGANEQF
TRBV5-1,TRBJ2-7,ASSPIVGQAYEQY
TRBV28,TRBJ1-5,ASSFRGGLNQPQH
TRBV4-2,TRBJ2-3,ASSPVPTDTQY
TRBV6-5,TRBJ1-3,ASSYSGVAGNTIY
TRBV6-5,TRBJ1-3,ASSRTGPGNTIY
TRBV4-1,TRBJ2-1,ASSQEGPPSNEQF
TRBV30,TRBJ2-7,AWSLRAGADYEQY
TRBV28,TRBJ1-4,ASSLWTVATNEKLF
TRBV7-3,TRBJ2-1,ASSLTGSYNEQF
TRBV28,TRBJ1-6,ASNIYGSPLH
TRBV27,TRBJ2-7,ASRLSPSGVYEQY
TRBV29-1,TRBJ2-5,SVQTSGRLGTQY
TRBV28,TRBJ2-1,ASSPSGWGETEQF
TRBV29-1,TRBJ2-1,SVAAAVSLGVYNEQF
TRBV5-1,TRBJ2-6,ASSLAGSGGGGANVLT
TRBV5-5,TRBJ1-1,ASSLQGNTEAF